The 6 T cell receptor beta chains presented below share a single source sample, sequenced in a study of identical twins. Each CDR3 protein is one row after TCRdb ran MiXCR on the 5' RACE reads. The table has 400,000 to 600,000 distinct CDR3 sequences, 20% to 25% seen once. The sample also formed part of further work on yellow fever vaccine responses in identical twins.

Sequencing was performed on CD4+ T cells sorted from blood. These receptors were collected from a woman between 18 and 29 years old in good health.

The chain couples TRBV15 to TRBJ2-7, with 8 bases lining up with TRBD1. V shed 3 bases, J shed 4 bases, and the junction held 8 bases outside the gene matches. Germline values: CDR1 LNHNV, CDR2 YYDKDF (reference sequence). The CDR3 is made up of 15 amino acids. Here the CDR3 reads CATSRTGTGQYEQYF. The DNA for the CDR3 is TGTGCCACCAGCAGGACCGGGACAGGTCAATACGAGCAGTACTTC.

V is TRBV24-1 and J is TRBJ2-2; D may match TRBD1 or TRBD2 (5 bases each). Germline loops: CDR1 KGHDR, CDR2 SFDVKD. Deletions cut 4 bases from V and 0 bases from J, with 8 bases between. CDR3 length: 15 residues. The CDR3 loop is CATSEPGPNTGELFF. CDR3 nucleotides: TGTGCCACCAGTGAACCGGGACCGAACACCGGGGAGCTGTTTTTT.

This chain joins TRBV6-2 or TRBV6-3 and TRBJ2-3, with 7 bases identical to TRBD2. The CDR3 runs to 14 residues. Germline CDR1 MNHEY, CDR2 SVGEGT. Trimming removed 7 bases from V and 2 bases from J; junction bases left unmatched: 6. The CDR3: CASKKGLYTDTQYF. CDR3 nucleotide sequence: TGTGCCAGCAAAAAGGGACTATACACAGATACGCAGTATTTT.

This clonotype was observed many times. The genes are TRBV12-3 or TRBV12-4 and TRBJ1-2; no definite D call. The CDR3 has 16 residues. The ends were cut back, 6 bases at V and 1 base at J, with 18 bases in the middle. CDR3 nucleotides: TGTGCCAGCAGGTGGGCCGTTGGAGGCATTAACTATGGCTACACCTTC. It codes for CASRWAVGGINYGYTF.

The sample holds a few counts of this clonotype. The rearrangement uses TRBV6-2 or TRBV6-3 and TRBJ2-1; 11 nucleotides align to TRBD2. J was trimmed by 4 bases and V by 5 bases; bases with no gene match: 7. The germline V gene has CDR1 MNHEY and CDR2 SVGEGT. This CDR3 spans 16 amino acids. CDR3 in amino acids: CASSSLLAGEYNEQFF. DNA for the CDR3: TGTGCCAGCAGTAGTCTACTAGCGGGGGAGTACAATGAGCAGTTCTTC.

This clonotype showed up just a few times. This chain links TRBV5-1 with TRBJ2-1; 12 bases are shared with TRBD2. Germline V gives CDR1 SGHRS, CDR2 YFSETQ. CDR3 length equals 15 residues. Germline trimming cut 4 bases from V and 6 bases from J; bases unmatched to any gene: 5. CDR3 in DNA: TGCGCCAGCAGCCGAGGACTAGCGGGATCCAATGAGCAGTTCTTC. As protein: CASSRGLAGSNEQFF. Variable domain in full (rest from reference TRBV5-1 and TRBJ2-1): KAGVTQTPRYLIKTRGQQVTLSCSPISGHRSVSWYQQTPGQGLQFLFEYFSETQRNKGNFPGRFSGRQFSNSRSEMNVSTLELGDSALYLCASSRGLAGSNEQFFGPGTRLTVL.